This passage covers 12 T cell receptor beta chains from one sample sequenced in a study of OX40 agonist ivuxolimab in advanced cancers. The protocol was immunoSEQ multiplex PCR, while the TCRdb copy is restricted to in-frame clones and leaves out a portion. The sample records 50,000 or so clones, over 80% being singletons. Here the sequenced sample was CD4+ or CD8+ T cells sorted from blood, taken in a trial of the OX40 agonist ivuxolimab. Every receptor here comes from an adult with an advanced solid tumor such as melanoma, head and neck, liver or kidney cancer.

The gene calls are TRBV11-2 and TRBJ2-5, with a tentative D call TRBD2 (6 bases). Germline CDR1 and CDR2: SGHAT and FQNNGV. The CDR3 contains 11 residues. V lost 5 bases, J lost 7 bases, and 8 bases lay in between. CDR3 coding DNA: TGTGCCAGCAGCCCGGAGGGGACCCAGTACTTC. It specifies CASSPEGTQYF.

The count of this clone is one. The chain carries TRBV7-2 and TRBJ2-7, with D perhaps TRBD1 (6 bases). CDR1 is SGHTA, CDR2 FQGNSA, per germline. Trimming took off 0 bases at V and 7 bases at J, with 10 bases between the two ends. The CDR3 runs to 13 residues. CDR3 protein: CASSLAPRGEQYF. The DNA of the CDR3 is TGTGCCAGCAGCTTAGCCCCGAGGGGGGAGCAGTACTTC.

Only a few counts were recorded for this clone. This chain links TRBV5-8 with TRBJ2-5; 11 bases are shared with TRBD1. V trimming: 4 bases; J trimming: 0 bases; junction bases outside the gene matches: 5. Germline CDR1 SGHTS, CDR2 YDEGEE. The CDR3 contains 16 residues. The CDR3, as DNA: TGTGCCAGCAGCCCGTGGACAGGGGGCTACCAAGAGACCCAGTACTTC. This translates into CASSPWTGGYQETQYF.

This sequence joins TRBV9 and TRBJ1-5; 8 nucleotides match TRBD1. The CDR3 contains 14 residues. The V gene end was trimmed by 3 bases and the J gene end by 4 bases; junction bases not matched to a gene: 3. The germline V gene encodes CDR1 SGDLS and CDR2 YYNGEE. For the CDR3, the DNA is TGTGCCAGCAGCGCAGGGGGCTCTAATCAGCCCCAGCATTTT. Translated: CASSAGGSNQPQHF.

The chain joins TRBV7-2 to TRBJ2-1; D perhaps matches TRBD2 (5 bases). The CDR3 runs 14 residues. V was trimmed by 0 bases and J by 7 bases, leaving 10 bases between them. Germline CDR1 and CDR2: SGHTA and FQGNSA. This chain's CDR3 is CASSLASGWNEQFF. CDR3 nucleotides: TGTGCCAGCAGCTTAGCTTCGGGGTGGAATGAGCAGTTCTTC.

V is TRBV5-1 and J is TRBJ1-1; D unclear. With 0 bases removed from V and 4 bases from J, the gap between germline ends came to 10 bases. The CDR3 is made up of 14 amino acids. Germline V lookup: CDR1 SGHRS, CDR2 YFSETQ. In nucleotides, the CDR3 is TGCGCCAGCAGCTTGGTCGAGGGATCCACTGAAGCTTTCTTT. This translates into CASSLVEGSTEAFF.

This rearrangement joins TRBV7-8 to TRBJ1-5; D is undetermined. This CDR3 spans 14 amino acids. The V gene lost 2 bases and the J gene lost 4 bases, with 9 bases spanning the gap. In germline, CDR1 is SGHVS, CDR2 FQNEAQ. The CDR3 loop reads CASSLIRVNQPQHF. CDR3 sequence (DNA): TGTGCCAGCAGCTTAATTCGGGTAAATCAGCCCCAGCATTTT.

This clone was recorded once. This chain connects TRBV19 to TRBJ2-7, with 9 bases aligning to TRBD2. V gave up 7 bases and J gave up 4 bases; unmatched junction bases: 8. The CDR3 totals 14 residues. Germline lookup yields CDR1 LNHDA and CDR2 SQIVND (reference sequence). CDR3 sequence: CASTSSGAPYEQYF. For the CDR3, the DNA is TGTGCCAGTACCTCTAGCGGGGCCCCTTACGAGCAGTACTTC.

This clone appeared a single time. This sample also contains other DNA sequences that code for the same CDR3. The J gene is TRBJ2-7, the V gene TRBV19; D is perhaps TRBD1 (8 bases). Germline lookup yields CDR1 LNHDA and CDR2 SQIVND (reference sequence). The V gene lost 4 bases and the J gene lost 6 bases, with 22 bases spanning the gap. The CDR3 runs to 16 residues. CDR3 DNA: TGTGCCAGTAGTACCACAGGGGGGCACGGCGGGGGCGAGCAGTACTTC. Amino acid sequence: CASSTTGGHGGGEQYF.

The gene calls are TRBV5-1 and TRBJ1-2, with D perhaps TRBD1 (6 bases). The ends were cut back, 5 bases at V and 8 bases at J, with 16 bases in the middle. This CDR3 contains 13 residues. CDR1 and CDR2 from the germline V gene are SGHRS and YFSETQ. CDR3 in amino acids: CASRRTARDGYTF. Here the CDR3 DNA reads TGCGCCAGCAGACGGACAGCCCGGGACGGCTACACCTTC.

DNA for the CDR3: TGTGCCAGCAGCCCAAGAACCCGATCGAACACCGGGGAGCTGTTTTTT. It codes for CASSPRTRSNTGELFF. The rearrangement uses TRBV7-2 and TRBJ2-2; D not resolved. The CDR3 contains 16 residues. Germline CDR1 and CDR2: SGHTA and FQGNSA. V was shortened by 5 bases and J by 0 bases, with 13 bases between the two germline ends. Supplemented by reference TRBV7-2 and TRBJ2-2, the full variable domain reads GAGVSQSPSNKVTEKGKDVELRCDPISGHTALYWYRQSLGQGLEFLIYFQGNSAPDKSGLPSDRFSAERTGGSVSTLTIQRTQQEDSAVYLCASSPRTRSNTGELFFGEGSRLTVL.

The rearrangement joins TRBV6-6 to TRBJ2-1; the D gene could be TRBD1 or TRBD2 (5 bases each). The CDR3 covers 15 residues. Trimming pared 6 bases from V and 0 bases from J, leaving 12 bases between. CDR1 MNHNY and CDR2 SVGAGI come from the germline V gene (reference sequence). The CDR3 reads CASRRAGSSYNEQFF. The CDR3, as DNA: TGTGCCAGCAGGCGCGCAGGGAGCTCCTACAATGAGCAGTTCTTC.